These 10 T cell receptor beta chains originate from one sample sequenced in a study of T cell responses to AZD1222 COVID-19 vaccine. TCRdb's copy holds only in-frame clones and misses some; the assay was immunoSEQ multiplex PCR. This sample has 95,000 to 110,000 clones; about 90% occur once, and the top ten carry approximately 22%. The sample in question was peripheral blood, obtained on day 0 of AZD1222 vaccination. The receptors were gathered from an adult in good health.

V gene TRBV27 combines with J gene TRBJ1-2; D possibly corresponds to TRBD1 (6 bases). From germline, CDR1 is MNHEY and CDR2 SMNVEV (reference sequence). This CDR3 contains 13 residues. The V and J ends lost 1 base and 6 bases respectively, with 9 bases between them. The CDR3 nucleotides read TGTGCCAGCAGTTTATGGGGGGGCGATGGCTACACCTTC. It yields the protein CASSLWGGDGYTF.

The chain couples TRBV2 to TRBJ1-1; D ambiguous. The length of the CDR3 is 14 residues. The germline gives CDR1 SNHLY, CDR2 FYNNEI. Trimming pared 8 bases from V and 3 bases from J, leaving 16 bases between. The CDR3 here is CASSTQRVDTEAFF. CDR3 in DNA: TGTGCCAGCTCAACCCAAAGGGTGGACACTGAAGCTTTCTTT. The full variable domain, completed using reference TRBV2 and TRBJ1-1, is EPEVTQTPSHQVTQMGQEVILRCVPISNHLYFYWYRQILGQKVEFLVSFYNNEISEKSEIFDDQFSVERPDGSNFTLKIRSTKLEDSAMYFCASSTQRVDTEAFFGQGTRLTVV.

The rearrangement uses TRBV24-1 and TRBJ2-2; no clear D. The V gene's germline CDR1 is KGHDR and CDR2 SFDVKD. This CDR3 spans 13 amino acids. The V and J ends lost 5 bases and 3 bases respectively, with 6 bases between them. The CDR3 coding sequence is TGTGCCACCAGTGCGGCGTACACCGGGGAGCTGTTTTTT. Encoded protein: CATSAAYTGELFF.

V gene TRBV6-2 or TRBV6-3 combines with J gene TRBJ1-5; no clear D. V gave up 0 bases and J gave up 2 bases, with 8 bases separating them. This CDR3 is 15 amino acids long. Looked up from germline, CDR1 is MNHEY and CDR2 is SVGEGT. DNA of the CDR3: TGTGCCAGCAGTTACTCGTGGGGAGGCAATCAGCCCCAGCATTTT. Translating gives CASSYSWGGNQPQHF.

The chain combines TRBV7-2 with TRBJ1-2; 10 bases fit TRBD1. The V segment lost 6 bases and the J segment 3 bases; nucleotides outside the gene matches: 7. This CDR3 is built from 15 residues. CDR1 and CDR2 (germline): SGHTA, FQGNSA. The CDR3 sequence: CASSPDRGRDYGYTF. CDR3 coding DNA: TGTGCCAGCAGTCCCGACAGGGGGCGCGACTATGGCTACACCTTC.

This rearrangement joins TRBV30 to TRBJ1-5; D unresolved. Trimming stripped 1 base from V and 4 bases from J, with 8 bases between. This CDR3 region has 13 residues. CDR1 and CDR2 (germline): GTSNPN, SVGIG (reference sequence). CDR3 region: CAWSEGGNQPQHF. The CDR3 DNA reads as TGTGCCTGGAGTGAGGGAGGGAATCAGCCCCAGCATTTT.

The chain links TRBV28 to TRBJ1-5; maybe TRBD1 (5 bases). The germline V gene has CDR1 MDHEN and CDR2 SYDVKM. V dropped 5 bases and J dropped 7 bases, with 18 bases sitting between them. The CDR3 length is 15 residues. The CDR3 nucleotides read TGTGCCAGCAGTGTATCAGGGTCCTGGGGGCAGCCCCAGCATTTT. Translation: CASSVSGSWGQPQHF.

This clone was seen a single time. The V and J genes are TRBV9 and TRBJ1-2; D remains unclear. The length of the CDR3 is 16 residues. Germline V lookup: CDR1 SGDLS, CDR2 YYNGEE. V gave up 3 bases and J gave up 4 bases, with 19 bases separating them. The CDR3 sequence is CASSAIDFFDGYGYTF. In nucleotides, the CDR3 is TGTGCCAGCAGCGCCATCGACTTCTTTGACGGCTATGGCTACACCTTC.

A remark on this clone: Other DNA sequences in this sample translate to the same CDR3. In DNA, the CDR3 is TGTGCCACCAGCAGAGATCTGGGTTACGAGCAGTACTTC. Encoded protein: CATSRDLGYEQYF. The chain couples TRBV15 to TRBJ2-7; D not certain. Germline V gene data show CDR1 as LNHNV and CDR2 as YYDKDF (reference sequence). CDR3 length: 13 residues. Between the trimmed V and J ends, which lost 0 bases and 4 bases, there was a span of 7 bases.

This chain connects TRBV6-5 to TRBJ2-3; tentative D call: TRBD2 (5 bases). This CDR3 region has 12 residues. The V and J ends lost 4 bases and 4 bases respectively, with 6 bases between them. In germline, CDR1 is MNHEY, CDR2 SVGAGI. The CDR3 here is CASSWTPDTQYF. CDR3 coding DNA: TGTGCCAGCAGTTGGACTCCAGATACGCAGTATTTT.